This is a list of T cell receptor beta chains from one sample in a study of blood T cells in healthy people across ages. Each CDR3 protein is one row after TCRdb ran MiXCR on the 5' RACE reads. This sample has about 570,000 distinct CDR3 sequences, with 25% to 30% found just once. Sequencing was done on a sample of blood. These receptors all stem from a woman in her sixties or seventies in good health. Both conserved end residues are part of each CDR3. The D gene is left open where the match is weak. A clone size is listed for some rows: how often the clone was seen (once, few, many), or a class if it is expanded.

CDR3 protein	CDR3 DNA	J gene	clone size	D gene	V gene
CASSYPRVRGEEAFF	TGTGCCAGCAGTTACCCCCGGGTAAGGGGGGAGGAAGCTTTCTTT	TRBJ1-1	NA	NA	TRBV6-2/TRBV6-3
CASSVGVGQGRGEAFF	TGTGCCAGCAGCGTAGGTGTCGGACAGGGGAGGGGTGAAGCTTTCTTT	TRBJ1-1	NA	TRBD1	TRBV9
CASSHLDSYGYTF	TGTGCCAGCAGCCATTTGGACAGCTATGGCTACACCTTC	TRBJ1-2	NA	NA	TRBV3-1
CASSLTGDSNQPQHF	TGTGCCAGCAGTTTGACAGGGGATAGCAATCAGCCCCAGCATTTT	TRBJ1-5	many	TRBD1	TRBV12-3/TRBV12-4
CASTAGGSRNEQFF	TGTGCCAGCACCGCCGGTGGGTCTCGGAATGAGCAGTTCTTC	TRBJ2-1	few	NA	TRBV7-6
CASTEGDTGELFF	TGTGCCAGCACCGAAGGTGACACCGGGGAGCTGTTTTTT	TRBJ2-2	few	NA	TRBV25-1
CASSYNLWGTEAFF	TGTGCCAGCAGTTACAACCTCTGGGGCACTGAAGCTTTCTTT	TRBJ1-1	NA	NA	TRBV6-5
CASSLAGTASYEQYF	TGCGCCAGCAGCCTGGCTGGGACCGCTTCCTACGAGCAGTACTTC	TRBJ2-7	NA	NA	TRBV5-1
CASSLSGFSGSTIYF	TGTGCCAGCAGCTTAAGCGGTTTCTCTGGAAGCACCATATATTTT	TRBJ1-3	few	NA	TRBV7-2
CASSGGTKSGELFF	TGTGCCAGCAGTGGGGGGACAAAGTCCGGGGAGCTGTTTTTT	TRBJ2-2	once	NA	TRBV12-3/TRBV12-4
CASSQDQLARYEQYF	TGCGCCAGCAGCCAAGATCAACTAGCGAGATACGAGCAGTACTTC	TRBJ2-7	few	TRBD2	TRBV4-3
CPSSQLSQTTGTGEKLFF	TGCCCCAGCAGCCAACTGTCCCAAACCACCGGGACAGGGGAAAAACTGTTTTTT	TRBJ1-4	NA	TRBD1	TRBV4-3
CASRLGLGNEQFF	TGTGCCAGCAGATTGGGACTAGGGAATGAGCAGTTCTTC	TRBJ2-1	NA	TRBD2	TRBV2
CASSQVFGAGSTDTQYF	TGCGCCAGCAGCCAAGTTTTCGGCGCAGGAAGCACAGATACGCAGTATTTT	TRBJ2-3	NA	NA	TRBV4-3
CASSTRGTEPYEQYF	TGTGCCAGCAGCACACGAGGAACTGAGCCCTACGAGCAGTACTTC	TRBJ2-7	few	NA	TRBV7-2
CASSHGPTEVGIQYF	TGCGCCAGCAGCCATGGGCCGACAGAAGTCGGCATTCAGTACTTC	TRBJ2-4	once	NA	TRBV4-1
CASSLDRVSAEAFF	TGTGCCAGCAGCTTAGATAGGGTGAGCGCTGAAGCTTTCTTT	TRBJ1-1	NA	NA	TRBV7-2
CSVVKGSNQPQHF	TGCAGCGTTGTAAAGGGGAGCAATCAGCCCCAGCATTTT	TRBJ1-5	few	NA	TRBV29-1
CASSPSGSGDSPLHF	TGTGCCAGCAGCCCCAGCGGGTCCGGGGATTCACCCCTCCACTTT	TRBJ1-6	few	NA	TRBV5-5
CASSDSGPKGYTF	TGTGCCAGCAGTGACTCGGGGCCGAAAGGCTACACCTTC	TRBJ1-2	few	NA	TRBV6-4
CASSPRGEPSPPTDTQYF	TGTGCCAGCAGTCCCCGGGGGGAGCCGTCCCCTCCAACAGATACGCAGTATTTT	TRBJ2-3	NA	TRBD2	TRBV6-1
CASSTRRDRGNTIYF	TGTGCCAGCAGCACCCGCCGGGACAGGGGCAACACCATATATTTT	TRBJ1-3	many	TRBD1	TRBV11-3
CSARSDRGGGKLFF	TGCAGTGCTAGGTCCGACAGGGGAGGAGGAAAACTGTTTTTT	TRBJ1-4	few	TRBD1	TRBV20-1
CASSLSPGEQYF	TGTGCCAGCAGCTTATCGCCGGGCGAGCAGTACTTC	TRBJ2-7	few	NA	TRBV7-2
CASSAPRAGQETQYF	TGTGCCAGCAGTGCCCCGCGGGCTGGCCAAGAGACCCAGTACTTC	TRBJ2-5	NA	NA	TRBV6-1
CASSLQGRYNEQFF	TGTGCCAGCAGCTTACAGGGGCGGTACAATGAGCAGTTCTTC	TRBJ2-1	NA	NA	TRBV7-2
CAISERGLSGNTIYF	TGTGCCATCAGTGAGAGGGGACTCTCTGGAAACACCATATATTTT	TRBJ1-3	NA	NA	TRBV10-3
CSVHTGVAFF	TGCAGCGTCCATACAGGGGTGGCTTTCTTT	TRBJ1-1	NA	TRBD1	TRBV29-1
CASSLSLGDSTDTQYF	TGTGCCAGCAGCTTAAGTCTCGGGGACAGCACAGATACGCAGTATTTT	TRBJ2-3	few	NA	TRBV7-3
CASSLDRGVGETQYF	TGTGCCAGCAGCTTAGACCGGGGGGTGGGAGAGACCCAGTACTTC	TRBJ2-5	many	TRBD2	TRBV7-2
CASRFTGLNEQFF	TGTGCCAGCAGGTTCACAGGGTTGAATGAGCAGTTCTTC	TRBJ2-1	NA	NA	TRBV5-5
CSVKLLYQETQYF	TGCAGTGTTAAGCTGCTTTACCAAGAGACCCAGTACTTC	TRBJ2-5	NA	NA	TRBV20-1
CASSLGTGGSTIYF	TGTGCCAGCAGCTTGGGGACTGGTGGAAGCACCATATATTTT	TRBJ1-3	few	NA	TRBV7-3
CAISESQNSGIQYF	TGTGCCATCAGTGAGTCTCAAAATTCAGGCATTCAGTACTTC	TRBJ2-4	few	NA	TRBV10-3
CASSYRTAQETQYF	TGTGCCAGCAGCTACAGGACGGCGCAAGAGACCCAGTACTTC	TRBJ2-5	few	NA	TRBV7-9
CASSTLAGMTTDTQYF	TGTGCCAGCAGTACTCTAGCGGGGATGACCACAGATACGCAGTATTTT	TRBJ2-3	NA	TRBD2	TRBV12-3/TRBV12-4
CSVEDIRQGEKLFF	TGCAGCGTTGAAGATATTAGACAGGGGGAAAAACTGTTTTTT	TRBJ1-4	many	TRBD1	TRBV29-1
CAATGASLPNTEAFF	TGTGCCGCGACCGGGGCCTCTCTTCCAAACACTGAAGCTTTCTTT	TRBJ1-1	NA	NA	TRBV28
CASRGQGSNEQFF	TGTGCCAGCAGGGGACAGGGGTCCAATGAGCAGTTCTTC	TRBJ2-1	NA	TRBD1	TRBV25-1
CTSSPVGGPNEKLFF	TGTACCAGCAGCCCTGTGGGGGGGCCTAATGAAAAACTGTTTTTT	TRBJ1-4	few	NA	TRBV7-9
CASRPLSGGRETQYF	TGTGCCAGCAGGCCTCTTAGCGGGGGCCGGGAGACCCAGTACTTC	TRBJ2-5	NA	TRBD2	TRBV2
CASSFGQNKNIQYF	TGTGCCAGCAGCTTTGGACAGAACAAAAACATTCAGTACTTC	TRBJ2-4	few	NA	TRBV7-9
CASRKRISSYNEQFF	TGTGCCAGCAGAAAACGAATTAGCTCCTACAATGAGCAGTTCTTC	TRBJ2-1	NA	NA	TRBV12-3/TRBV12-4
CASSVEPGGSSDTQYF	TGTGCCAGCAGCGTAGAACCGGGGGGGAGCTCAGATACGCAGTATTTT	TRBJ2-3	NA	TRBD2	TRBV9
CATKLTGADTQYF	TGTGCCACCAAATTGACAGGGGCAGATACGCAGTATTTT	TRBJ2-3	few	TRBD1	TRBV24-1
CASSYTAYEQYF	TGTGCCAGCAGTTATACAGCCTACGAGCAGTACTTC	TRBJ2-7	NA	NA	TRBV2
CSAIPEGSLGSPLHF	TGCAGTGCTATCCCCGAGGGGTCCCTGGGGTCACCCCTCCACTTT	TRBJ1-6	few	NA	TRBV20-1
CASSEFIGNLQETQYF	TGTGCCAGCAGTGAATTTATCGGGAACCTCCAAGAGACCCAGTACTTC	TRBJ2-5	NA	NA	TRBV25-1
CASSLMGTSAKETQYF	TGTGCCAGCAGCCTGATGGGGACTAGCGCCAAAGAGACCCAGTACTTC	TRBJ2-5	few	TRBD2	TRBV7-2
CASTFVSGTQRNEQFF	TGTGCCAGTACATTCGTCAGCGGAACGCAGCGTAATGAGCAGTTCTTC	TRBJ2-1	once	NA	TRBV19
CASSQALAGGTDTQYF	TGTGCCAGCAGCCAAGCACTAGCGGGGGGCACAGATACGCAGTATTTT	TRBJ2-3	many	TRBD2	TRBV4-2
CASRRGGVTEAFF	TGTGCCAGCAGACGGGGGGGAGTGACTGAAGCTTTCTTT	TRBJ1-1	NA	NA	TRBV27
CSARDRQGRDTQYF	TGCAGTGCTAGAGATCGACAGGGGAGAGATACGCAGTATTTT	TRBJ2-3	few	TRBD1	TRBV20-1